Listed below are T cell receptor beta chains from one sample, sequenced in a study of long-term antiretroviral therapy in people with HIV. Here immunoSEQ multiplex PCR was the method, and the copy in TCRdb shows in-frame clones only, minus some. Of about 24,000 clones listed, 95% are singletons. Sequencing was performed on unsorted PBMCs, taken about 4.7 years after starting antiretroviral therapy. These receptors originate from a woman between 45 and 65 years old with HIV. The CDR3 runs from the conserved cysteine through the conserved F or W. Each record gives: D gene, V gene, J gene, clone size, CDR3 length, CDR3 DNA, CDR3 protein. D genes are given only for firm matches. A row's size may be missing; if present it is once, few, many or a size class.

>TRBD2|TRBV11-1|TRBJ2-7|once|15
TGTGCCAGCACCGCGGCTAGCGGGAGTGGCTACGAGCAGTACTTC
CASTAASGSGYEQYF
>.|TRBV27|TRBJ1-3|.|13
TGTGCCAGCAGTCGTACCTCTGGAAACACCATATATTTT
CASSRTSGNTIYF
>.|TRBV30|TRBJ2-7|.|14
TGTGCCTGGAGTGTACAGGGCGGATTCTACGAGCAGTACTTC
CAWSVQGGFYEQYF
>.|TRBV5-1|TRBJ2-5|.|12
TGCGCCAGCAGCTCCACCCAAGAGACCCAGTACTTC
CASSSTQETQYF
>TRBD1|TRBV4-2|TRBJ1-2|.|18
TGTGCCAGCAGCCAAGATTTCGTATCAGGGACAGGGGGAATAGGCTACACCTTC
CASSQDFVSGTGGIGYTF
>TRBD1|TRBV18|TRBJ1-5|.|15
TGTGCCAGCTCACCCGACAGGGTACGCAATCAGCCCCAGCATTTT
CASSPDRVRNQPQHF
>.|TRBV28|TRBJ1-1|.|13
TGTGCCAGCAGTGACACAGGGATGGCTGAAGCTTTCTTT
CASSDTGMAEAFF
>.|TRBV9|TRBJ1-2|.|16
TGTGCCAGCAGCGTAGGGGCTGACTATTCTAACTATGGCTACACCTTC
CASSVGADYSNYGYTF
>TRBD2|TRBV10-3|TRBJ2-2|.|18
TGTGCCATCAGTACGGGACTAGCGGGAGGGCCGGCCACCGGGGAGCTGTTTTTT
CAISTGLAGGPATGELFF
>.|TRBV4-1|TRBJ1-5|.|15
TGCGCCAGCAGCCAAGATGTCCAGGGTCGTCAGCCCCAGCATTTT
CASSQDVQGRQPQHF
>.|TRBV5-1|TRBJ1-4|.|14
TGCGCCAGCAGCTTGGGAGCAACTAATGAAAAACTGTTTTTT
CASSLGATNEKLFF
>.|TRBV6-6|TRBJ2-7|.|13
TGTGCCAGCACCCCAGGGTCGCACCACGAGCAGTACTTC
CASTPGSHHEQYF
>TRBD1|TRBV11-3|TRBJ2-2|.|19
TGTGCCAGCAGCTTAGATAGGGGACAGGGTTCGGGCCCCACCGGGGAGCTGTTTTTT
CASSLDRGQGSGPTGELFF
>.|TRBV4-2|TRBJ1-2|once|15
TGTGCCAGCAGCCCTGGGGGGGGCGTGAACTATGGCTACACCTTC
CASSPGGGVNYGYTF
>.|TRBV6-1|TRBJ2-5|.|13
TGTGCCAGTAATTTTGGTATCCAAGAGACCCAGTACTTC
CASNFGIQETQYF
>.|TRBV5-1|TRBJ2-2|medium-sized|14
TGCGCCAGCAGCCTCACTTGGGGCGCCGGGGAGCTGTTTTTT
CASSLTWGAGELFF
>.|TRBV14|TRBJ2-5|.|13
TGTGCCAGCAGCCAAGGGTACCAAGAGACCCAGTACTTC
CASSQGYQETQYF